This is a list of T cell receptor beta chains from one sample in a study of CD8 T cells in Susac syndrome. TCRdb re-called the immunoSEQ multiplex PCR reads through MiXCR, storing one row per CDR3 protein. In the table there are approximately 190,000 distinct CDR3 sequences, almost 96% of which are singletons. Sequencing was done on a sample of CD4+ T cells from PBMCs. The receptor set was obtained from a human donor with Susac syndrome. The CDR3 runs from the conserved cysteine through the conserved F or W. A D gene is named only where the DNA matches it firmly. Where a row states a size, it is once, few, many or the class of an expanded clone; other rows omit it.

J gene: TRBJ2-1
D gene: NA
V gene: TRBV27
clone size: NA
CDR3 DNA: TGTGCCAGCAGTTCTGGAAGGGGTGCCTACAATGAGCAGTTCTTC
CDR3 protein: CASSSGRGAYNEQFF

J gene: TRBJ1-6
D gene: NA
V gene: TRBV5-1
clone size: NA
CDR3 DNA: TGCGCCAGCAGTGACGGATGGAGGGGCTCCTATAATTCACCCCTCCACTTT
CDR3 protein: CASSDGWRGSYNSPLHF

J gene: TRBJ1-1
D gene: TRBD1
V gene: TRBV3-1
clone size: NA
CDR3 DNA: TGTGCCAGCAGAGCGACAGGGCGAACTGAAGCTTTCTTT
CDR3 protein: CASRATGRTEAFF

J gene: TRBJ2-2
D gene: NA
V gene: TRBV30
clone size: NA
CDR3 DNA: TGTGCCTGGAGTGTACACGGCGGGGTAGCCGGGGAGCTGTTTTTT
CDR3 protein: CAWSVHGGVAGELFF

J gene: TRBJ1-5
D gene: NA
V gene: TRBV19
clone size: NA
CDR3 DNA: TGTGCCAGTAGGGAAAACAGGGTTGACAATCAGCCCCAGCATTTT
CDR3 protein: CASRENRVDNQPQHF

J gene: TRBJ1-1
D gene: NA
V gene: TRBV28
clone size: NA
CDR3 DNA: TGTGCCAGCAGTTTATTCTCTGGGTTTGGGCTTGGGGGAACTGAAGCTTTCTTT
CDR3 protein: CASSLFSGFGLGGTEAFF

J gene: TRBJ2-7
D gene: TRBD1
V gene: TRBV30
clone size: NA
CDR3 DNA: TGTGCCTGGAGTCCCCGAGGTCGAGGGGGCCTGCGCGGTCGGGGTCATGTCGAGCAGTACTTC
CDR3 protein: CAWSPRGRGGLRGRGHVEQYF

J gene: TRBJ1-6
D gene: NA
V gene: TRBV5-1
clone size: NA
CDR3 DNA: TGCGCCAGCAGCTTGTTGTACGACCCGGAATCACCCCTCCACTTT
CDR3 protein: CASSLLYDPESPLHF

J gene: TRBJ2-5
D gene: NA
V gene: TRBV12-3/TRBV12-4
clone size: NA
CDR3 DNA: TGTGCCAGCAGTTTCCGACGTCAGACCCAGTACTTC
CDR3 protein: CASSFRRQTQYF

J gene: TRBJ2-3
D gene: NA
V gene: TRBV2
clone size: NA
CDR3 DNA: TGTGCCAGCAGTGAGGCGGGGACGTTCACAGATACGCAGTATTTT
CDR3 protein: CASSEAGTFTDTQYF

J gene: TRBJ2-6
D gene: TRBD1
V gene: TRBV6-5
clone size: NA
CDR3 DNA: TGTGCCAGCAGTCGAACAGGGGTTGGGGCCAACGTCCTGACTTTC
CDR3 protein: CASSRTGVGANVLTF

J gene: TRBJ2-5
D gene: TRBD1
V gene: TRBV10-3
clone size: NA
CDR3 DNA: TGTGCCATCAGATCTGCACAGGGGGAGACCCAGTACTTC
CDR3 protein: CAIRSAQGETQYF

J gene: TRBJ2-3
D gene: NA
V gene: TRBV5-1
clone size: NA
CDR3 DNA: TGCGCCAGCAGCTTGGTGGAAGATACGCAGTATTTT
CDR3 protein: CASSLVEDTQYF

J gene: TRBJ1-4
D gene: NA
V gene: TRBV4-1
clone size: NA
CDR3 DNA: TGCGCCAGCAGCCAAGATCGGAGACAGGCCGTCCTCGTGGCTAATGAAAAACTGTTTTTT
CDR3 protein: CASSQDRRQAVLVANEKLFF

J gene: TRBJ1-6
D gene: NA
V gene: TRBV30
clone size: NA
CDR3 DNA: TGTGCCTGGGGGGGGCCCGGTTGGAATTCACCCCTCCACTTT
CDR3 protein: CAWGGPGWNSPLHF

J gene: TRBJ2-6
D gene: NA
V gene: TRBV29-1
clone size: NA
CDR3 DNA: TGCAGCTTTAAACGGCGCTATGGGGCCAACGTCCTGACTTTC
CDR3 protein: CSFKRRYGANVLTF

J gene: TRBJ2-7
D gene: NA
V gene: TRBV30
clone size: once
CDR3 DNA: TGTGCCTGGAGGAGGGGGAGTTCCTACGAGCAGTACTTC
CDR3 protein: CAWRRGSSYEQYF

J gene: TRBJ1-2
D gene: TRBD1
V gene: TRBV20-1
clone size: NA
CDR3 DNA: TGCAGTGCTCGAAGGGACAGGGGTTCCTATGGCTACACCTTC
CDR3 protein: CSARRDRGSYGYTF

J gene: TRBJ2-1
D gene: NA
V gene: TRBV3-1
clone size: NA
CDR3 DNA: TGTGCCAGCAGCCAAGATGGTGTTACCTACAATGAGCAGTTCTTC
CDR3 protein: CASSQDGVTYNEQFF

J gene: TRBJ1-6
D gene: TRBD1
V gene: TRBV19
clone size: once
CDR3 DNA: TGTGCCAGTAGTGAGGGGGCTCGTAATTCACCCCTCCACTTT
CDR3 protein: CASSEGARNSPLHF

J gene: TRBJ1-1
D gene: NA
V gene: TRBV30
clone size: NA
CDR3 DNA: TGTGCCTGGAGTGTAAGTTCGTGGGACACTGAAGCTTTCTTT
CDR3 protein: CAWSVSSWDTEAFF

J gene: TRBJ2-5
D gene: NA
V gene: TRBV5-1
clone size: NA
CDR3 DNA: TGCGCCAGCAGCTCCAATACAGGGATGGGTCAAGAGACCCAGTACTTC
CDR3 protein: CASSSNTGMGQETQYF

J gene: TRBJ1-2
D gene: NA
V gene: TRBV6-5
clone size: NA
CDR3 DNA: TGTGCCAGCAGCCGGGGGACACTAACGGATGGCTACACCTTC
CDR3 protein: CASSRGTLTDGYTF

J gene: TRBJ1-2
D gene: NA
V gene: TRBV30
clone size: NA
CDR3 DNA: TGTGCCTGGAGTGTACCAGACGCTAACTATGGCTACACCTTC
CDR3 protein: CAWSVPDANYGYTF

J gene: TRBJ2-1
D gene: NA
V gene: TRBV6-2/TRBV6-3
clone size: NA
CDR3 DNA: TGTGCCAGCAGTTACTCTTGGGCCGCGTCGGGAAATGAGCAGTTCTTC
CDR3 protein: CASSYSWAASGNEQFF

J gene: TRBJ1-2
D gene: NA
V gene: TRBV30
clone size: NA
CDR3 DNA: TGTGCCTGGAGGTTGTCGGCTGTTGGCTACACCTTC
CDR3 protein: CAWRLSAVGYTF

J gene: TRBJ2-5
D gene: NA
V gene: TRBV4-2
clone size: NA
CDR3 DNA: TGTGCCAGCAGCCAAGAGGGGGCTGTCCAAGAGACCCAGTACTTC
CDR3 protein: CASSQEGAVQETQYF

J gene: TRBJ2-1
D gene: NA
V gene: TRBV11-2
clone size: NA
CDR3 DNA: TGTGCCAGCAGCTTAGTGATATCCTACAATGAGCAGTTCTTC
CDR3 protein: CASSLVISYNEQFF

J gene: TRBJ2-5
D gene: NA
V gene: TRBV20-1
clone size: NA
CDR3 DNA: TGCAGTGCTCTACTAGGGGGAGGAGAGACCCAGTACTTC
CDR3 protein: CSALLGGGETQYF

J gene: TRBJ1-4
D gene: TRBD1
V gene: TRBV20-1
clone size: NA
CDR3 DNA: TGCAGTGCTAGACAAACAGGGGTTGAAAAACTGTTTTTT
CDR3 protein: CSARQTGVEKLFF

J gene: TRBJ2-2
D gene: NA
V gene: TRBV2
clone size: NA
CDR3 DNA: TGTGCCAGCAGGGGGGACGGCGGGGAGCTGTTTTTT
CDR3 protein: CASRGDGGELFF

J gene: TRBJ2-2
D gene: TRBD2
V gene: TRBV9
clone size: once
CDR3 DNA: TGTGCCAGCAGCGGGGCTAGCGGGTCGAACACCGGGGAGCTGTTTTTT
CDR3 protein: CASSGASGSNTGELFF

J gene: TRBJ2-5
D gene: NA
V gene: TRBV30
clone size: NA
CDR3 DNA: TGTGCCTGGAGTGTACTCTGGGGAAGGGTGCACCAAGAGACCCAGTACTTC
CDR3 protein: CAWSVLWGRVHQETQYF